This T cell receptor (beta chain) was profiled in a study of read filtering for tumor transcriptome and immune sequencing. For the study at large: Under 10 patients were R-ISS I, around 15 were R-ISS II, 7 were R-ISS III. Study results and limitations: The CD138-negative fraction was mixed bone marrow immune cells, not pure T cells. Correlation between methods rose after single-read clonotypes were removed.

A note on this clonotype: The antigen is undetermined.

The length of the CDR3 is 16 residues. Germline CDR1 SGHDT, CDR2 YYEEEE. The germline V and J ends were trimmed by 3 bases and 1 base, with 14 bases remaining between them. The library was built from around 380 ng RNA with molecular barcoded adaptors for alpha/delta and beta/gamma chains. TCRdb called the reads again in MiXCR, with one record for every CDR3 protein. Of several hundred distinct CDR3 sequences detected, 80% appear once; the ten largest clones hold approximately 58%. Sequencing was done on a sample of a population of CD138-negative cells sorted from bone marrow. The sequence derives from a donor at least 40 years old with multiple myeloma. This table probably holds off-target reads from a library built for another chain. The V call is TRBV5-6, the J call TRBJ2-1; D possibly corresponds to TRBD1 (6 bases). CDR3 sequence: CASSYEQGRSYNEQFF. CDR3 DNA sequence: TGTGCCAGCAGCTACGAACAGGGTAGATCCTACAATGAGCAGTTCTTC.